These T cell receptor beta chains were read from a single sample in a study of metastatic and nonmetastatic thyroid tumors. TCRdb re-called the PCR reads through MiXCR. Here the sample spans approximately 14,000 clones, about 35% being singletons. Sequencing used tumor tissue. The receptors derive from a male donor with papillary thyroid cancer or a benign thyroid nodule (not recorded which). Some clones in this sample may be carry-over from other donors' samples. Each CDR3 is given with its conserved first and last residue. The D gene is left open where the match is weak. The listing skips clone size in some rows; elsewhere it reads once, few, many or a size class.

cdr3_aa: CASSLSKGLRAKKIQYF
cdr3_nt: TGCGCCAGCAGCTTGTCGAAAGGGCTGAGAGCCAAAAAAATTCAGTACTTC
v_call: TRBV5-1
j_call: TRBJ2-4
d_call: .
clone_size: .

cdr3_aa: CSAMAPVVAGGLRETQYF
cdr3_nt: TGCAGTGCTATGGCCCCTGTGGTAGCGGGGGGGCTGAGGGAGACCCAGTACTTT
v_call: TRBV20-1
j_call: TRBJ2-5
d_call: TRBD2
clone_size: .

cdr3_aa: CACSYSVEQYF
cdr3_nt: TGTGCCTGCAGTTACTCTGTCGAGCAGTACTTC
v_call: TRBV12-3/TRBV12-4
j_call: TRBJ2-7
d_call: .
clone_size: .

cdr3_aa: CSGDRGLEVSQYF
cdr3_nt: TGCAGTGGAGACCGAGGTCTAGAGGTATCGCAGTACTTC
v_call: TRBV20-1
j_call: TRBJ2-7
d_call: .
clone_size: .

cdr3_aa: CASSLRGDTDTQYF
cdr3_nt: TGTGCCAGCAGCTTAAGGGGTGACACAGATACGCAGTATTTT
v_call: TRBV7-3
j_call: TRBJ2-3
d_call: .
clone_size: many

cdr3_aa: CASSALGGGTGELFF
cdr3_nt: TGCGCCAGCAGCGCCCTTGGCGGGGGCACCGGGGAGCTGTTTTTT
v_call: TRBV5-1
j_call: TRBJ2-2
d_call: TRBD2
clone_size: .

cdr3_aa: CASRTSPNTGELFF
cdr3_nt: TGTGCCAGCAGGACGAGCCCGAACACCGGGGAGCTGTTTTTT
v_call: TRBV2
j_call: TRBJ2-2
d_call: .
clone_size: few

cdr3_aa: CSSSLSKGSTEAFF
cdr3_nt: TGCTCCAGCAGCCTGTCTAAGGGAAGCACTGAAGCTTTCTTT
v_call: TRBV5-1
j_call: TRBJ1-1
d_call: .
clone_size: .

cdr3_aa: CSARELGEREKLFF
cdr3_nt: TGCAGTGCTAGAGAGCTCGGGGAACGCGAAAAACTGTTTTTT
v_call: TRBV20-1
j_call: TRBJ1-4
d_call: .
clone_size: many

cdr3_aa: CASSLSVELFF
cdr3_nt: TGTGCCAGCAGCTTAAGTGTGGAGCTGTTTTTT
v_call: TRBV11-2
j_call: TRBJ2-2
d_call: .
clone_size: .

cdr3_aa: CASSEGYTEAFF
cdr3_nt: TGTGCCAGCTCCGAGGGGTACACTGAAGCTTTCTTT
v_call: TRBV2
j_call: TRBJ1-1
d_call: .
clone_size: many

cdr3_aa: CASIFYNEQFF
cdr3_nt: TGTGCCAGCATTTTTTACAATGAGCAGTTCTTC
v_call: TRBV7-9
j_call: TRBJ2-1
d_call: .
clone_size: .

cdr3_aa: CASSKRDVDSGNTIYF
cdr3_nt: TGCGCCAGCAGCAAGCGGGACGTCGATTCTGGAAACACCATTTATTTT
v_call: TRBV5-1
j_call: TRBJ1-3
d_call: .
clone_size: .

cdr3_aa: CSASRTSGNTIYF
cdr3_nt: TGCAGTGCTAGCCGGACCTCTGGAAACACCATATATTTT
v_call: TRBV20-1
j_call: TRBJ1-3
d_call: .
clone_size: .

cdr3_aa: CASSQGGGVYRVLNEHFF
cdr3_nt: TGTGCCAGCAGCCAAGGGGGAGGGGTGTACAGGGTTTTGAATGAGCATTTCTTC
v_call: TRBV14
j_call: TRBJ2-1
d_call: .
clone_size: .

cdr3_aa: CASGHQDEQYF
cdr3_nt: TGTGCCAGCGGCCATCAAGACGAGCAGTACTTC
v_call: TRBV11-2
j_call: TRBJ2-7
d_call: .
clone_size: .

cdr3_aa: CSARRRGGGSGANVLTF
cdr3_nt: TGCAGTGCTAGAAGGCGGGGTGGGGGATCTGGGGCCAACGTCCTGACTTTC
v_call: TRBV20-1
j_call: TRBJ2-6
d_call: .
clone_size: .

cdr3_aa: CASSEEFWNEQFF
cdr3_nt: TGTGCCAGCAGTGAAGAGTTCTGGAATGAGCAGTTCTTC
v_call: TRBV6-1
j_call: TRBJ2-1
d_call: .
clone_size: .

cdr3_aa: CASSPRDSSNEKLFF
cdr3_nt: TGCGCCAGCAGCCCCCGGGACAGTTCGAATGAAAAACTGTTTTTT
v_call: TRBV4-1
j_call: TRBJ1-4
d_call: TRBD1
clone_size: .

cdr3_aa: CSARRHREWSDTQYF
cdr3_nt: TGCAGTGCTAGGCGCCATCGGGAATGGTCAGATACGCAGTATTTT
v_call: TRBV20-1
j_call: TRBJ2-3
d_call: .
clone_size: .

cdr3_aa: CSALDSGLAGGYEQYF
cdr3_nt: TGCAGTGCTTTAGACAGCGGACTAGCGGGGGGCTACGAGCAGTACTTC
v_call: TRBV20-1
j_call: TRBJ2-7
d_call: TRBD2
clone_size: .

cdr3_aa: CASSVVETEAFF
cdr3_nt: TGTGCCAGCAGCGTAGTAGAAACTGAAGCTTTCTTT
v_call: TRBV9
j_call: TRBJ1-1
d_call: .
clone_size: many

cdr3_aa: CASSYVQGTGELFF
cdr3_nt: TGTGCCAGCAGCTACGTACAGGGCACCGGGGAGCTGTTTTTT
v_call: TRBV7-6
j_call: TRBJ2-2
d_call: .
clone_size: .

cdr3_aa: CASRGGTKYTEAFF
cdr3_nt: TGTGCCAGTAGGGGAGGCACAAAGTACACTGAAGCTTTCTTT
v_call: TRBV19
j_call: TRBJ1-1
d_call: .
clone_size: .

cdr3_aa: CSASSGGVYNEQFF
cdr3_nt: TGCAGTGCTAGTAGCGGGGGAGTATACAATGAGCAGTTCTTC
v_call: TRBV20-1
j_call: TRBJ2-1
d_call: TRBD2
clone_size: many

cdr3_aa: CSARGGLGTSGRSLVYNEQFF
cdr3_nt: TGCAGTGCTAGAGGAGGCCTCGGGACTAGCGGGAGGTCCCTCGTTTACAATGAGCAGTTCTTC
v_call: TRBV20-1
j_call: TRBJ2-1
d_call: TRBD2
clone_size: many

cdr3_aa: CASSKDRFSTDTQYF
cdr3_nt: TGCGCCAGCAGTAAGGACAGGTTTAGCACAGATACGCAGTATTTT
v_call: TRBV10-1
j_call: TRBJ2-3
d_call: TRBD1
clone_size: many

cdr3_aa: CASRECRGYVYTF
cdr3_nt: TGTGCCAGCCGCGAGTGTCGGGGCTATGTCTACACCTTC
v_call: TRBV19
j_call: TRBJ1-2
d_call: .
clone_size: .

cdr3_aa: CASSLGQGRSPLHF
cdr3_nt: TGTGCCAGCAGCCTCGGACAGGGCCGTTCACCCCTCCACTTT
v_call: TRBV9
j_call: TRBJ1-6
d_call: TRBD1
clone_size: many

cdr3_aa: CASRQQDRIGNSPLHF
cdr3_nt: TGTGCCAGCAGACAACAGGATAGAATAGGAAATTCACCCCTCCACTTT
v_call: TRBV11-2
j_call: TRBJ1-6
d_call: .
clone_size: .

cdr3_aa: CASSEGQSGELFF
cdr3_nt: TGTGCCAGCAGCGAAGGACAGTCGGGGGAGCTGTTTTTT
v_call: TRBV2
j_call: TRBJ2-2
d_call: .
clone_size: many

cdr3_aa: CASSLSGGAGETQYF
cdr3_nt: TGCGCCAGCAGCTTAAGCGGGGGGGCCGGGGAGACCCAGTACTTC
v_call: TRBV5-1
j_call: TRBJ2-5
d_call: TRBD2
clone_size: many

cdr3_aa: CSATTGASSNKPQHF
cdr3_nt: TGCAGTGCGACGACAGGGGCCTCTAGCAATAAGCCCCAGCATTTT
v_call: TRBV20-1
j_call: TRBJ1-5
d_call: TRBD1
clone_size: .

cdr3_aa: CATSDSGRYFAGELFF
cdr3_nt: TGTGCCACCAGTGATTCGGGCAGGTATTTCGCCGGGGAGCTGTTTTTT
v_call: TRBV24-1
j_call: TRBJ2-2
d_call: .
clone_size: many

cdr3_aa: CASSLVHSTDTQYF
cdr3_nt: TGTGCCAGCAGCTTAGTTCACAGCACAGATACGCAGTATTTT
v_call: TRBV7-3
j_call: TRBJ2-3
d_call: .
clone_size: once

cdr3_aa: CASSQGDIVNEKLLF
cdr3_nt: TGTGCCAGCAGCCAGGGCGATATAGTTAATGAAAAACTGTTGTTT
v_call: TRBV4-2
j_call: TRBJ1-4
d_call: .
clone_size: .

cdr3_aa: CASSEGLAVLKETQYF
cdr3_nt: TGTGCCAGCAGCGAGGGACTAGCGGTCCTAAAAGAGACCCAGTACTTC
v_call: TRBV9
j_call: TRBJ2-5
d_call: TRBD2
clone_size: .

cdr3_aa: CASRPRGGNQPQHF
cdr3_nt: TGTGCCAGCAGGCCACGCGGAGGCAATCAGCCCCAGCATTTT
v_call: TRBV28
j_call: TRBJ1-5
d_call: .
clone_size: medium-sized

cdr3_aa: CASTTVGQGKPGAFF
cdr3_nt: TGTGCCAGCACCACGGTGGGACAGGGTAAACCTGGGGCTTTCTTT
v_call: TRBV7-3
j_call: TRBJ1-1
d_call: TRBD1
clone_size: many

cdr3_aa: CATSGTAKYEQYF
cdr3_nt: TGTGCCACGTCCGGGACAGCGAAATACGAGCAGTACTTC
v_call: TRBV28
j_call: TRBJ2-7
d_call: TRBD1
clone_size: few

cdr3_aa: CASTVQGENTEAFF
cdr3_nt: TGTGCCAGCACGGTACAGGGAGAGAACACTGAAGCTTTCTTT
v_call: TRBV18
j_call: TRBJ1-1
d_call: .
clone_size: .

cdr3_aa: CASSHDGAPFQYF
cdr3_nt: TGTGCCAGCAGCCACGATGGAGCCCCTTTCCAGTACTTC
v_call: TRBV3-1
j_call: TRBJ2-7
d_call: .
clone_size: .

cdr3_aa: CASSPSYEQYF
cdr3_nt: TGTGCCAGCAGCCCCTCCTACGAGCAGTACTTC
v_call: TRBV9
j_call: TRBJ2-7
d_call: .
clone_size: large

cdr3_aa: CASSIDLGLAGLNEQFF
cdr3_nt: TGTGCCAGTAGTATAGATCTTGGTCTAGCGGGATTGAATGAGCAGTTCTTC
v_call: TRBV19
j_call: TRBJ2-1
d_call: TRBD2
clone_size: many

cdr3_aa: CASSDRTGGAYTEAFF
cdr3_nt: TGTGCCAGCAGTGATCGGACAGGGGGCGCCTACACTGAAGCTTTCTTT
v_call: TRBV6-4
j_call: TRBJ1-1
d_call: TRBD1
clone_size: few

cdr3_aa: CASSPRDGLRETEYF
cdr3_nt: TGTGCCAGCAGTCCCCGAGACGGGTTGCGGGAGACGGAGTACTTC
v_call: TRBV7-8
j_call: TRBJ2-5
d_call: TRBD2
clone_size: .

cdr3_aa: CASSFFPRQGFNYGYTF
cdr3_nt: TGTGCCAGCAGTTTTTTTCCCCGACAGGGATTTAACTATGGCTACACCTTC
v_call: TRBV27
j_call: TRBJ1-2
d_call: TRBD1
clone_size: many

cdr3_aa: CASSSIGQALTYEQYF
cdr3_nt: TGTGCCAGCAGCAGTATAGGACAGGCCCTAACCTACGAGCAGTACTTC
v_call: TRBV5-8
j_call: TRBJ2-7
d_call: TRBD1
clone_size: few

cdr3_aa: CASSLGPYGRGEMFF
cdr3_nt: TGTGCCAGCAGTTTAGGGCCTTACGGGAGGGGGGAGATGTTTTTT
v_call: TRBV27
j_call: TRBJ2-2
d_call: TRBD2
clone_size: few

cdr3_aa: CAISDLTVKETQYF
cdr3_nt: TGTGCCATCAGTGATCTGACTGTTAAAGAGACCCAGTACTTC
v_call: TRBV10-3
j_call: TRBJ2-5
d_call: .
clone_size: medium-sized

cdr3_aa: CASRGGLEETQYF
cdr3_nt: TGTGCCAGCAGGGGGGGGCTGGAGGAGACCCAGTACTTC
v_call: TRBV2
j_call: TRBJ2-5
d_call: .
clone_size: .